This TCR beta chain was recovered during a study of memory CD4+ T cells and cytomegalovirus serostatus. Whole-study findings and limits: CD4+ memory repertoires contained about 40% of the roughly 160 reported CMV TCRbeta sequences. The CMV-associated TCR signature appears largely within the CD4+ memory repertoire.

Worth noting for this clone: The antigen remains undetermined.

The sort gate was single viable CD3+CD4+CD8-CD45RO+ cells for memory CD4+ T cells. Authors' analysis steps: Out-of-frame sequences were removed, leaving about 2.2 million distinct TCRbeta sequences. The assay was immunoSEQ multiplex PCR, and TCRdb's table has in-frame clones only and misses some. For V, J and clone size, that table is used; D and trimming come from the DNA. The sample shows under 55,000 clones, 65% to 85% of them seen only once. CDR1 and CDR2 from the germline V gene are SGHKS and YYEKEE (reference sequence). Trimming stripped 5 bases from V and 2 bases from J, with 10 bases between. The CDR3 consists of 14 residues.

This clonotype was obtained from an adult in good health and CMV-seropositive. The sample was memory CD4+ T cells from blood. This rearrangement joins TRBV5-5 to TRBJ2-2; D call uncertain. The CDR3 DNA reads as TGTGCCAGCAGGTCTATAGGAAACACCGGGGAGCTGTTTTTT. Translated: CASRSIGNTGELFF.